These 16 T cell receptor beta chains share one sample of origin, sequenced in a study of blood T cell repertoires in COVID-19. Clones were read by immunoSEQ multiplex PCR, and TCRdb kept only the in-frame ones, dropping some. The data hold a few hundred thousand clones, with more than 75% observed a single time. The material sequenced was peripheral blood. All receptors come from a middle-aged man with active or convalescent COVID-19.

This clone was recorded only once. The gene calls are TRBV18 and TRBJ2-7; perhaps TRBD1 as D (6 bases). The CDR3 is 15 amino acids. V dropped 3 bases and J dropped 2 bases, with 14 bases sitting between them. Germline V gene sequence: CDR1 KGHSH, CDR2 LQKENI. The chain's CDR3 is CASSPGQGYTYEQYF. Written as DNA, the CDR3 is TGTGCCAGCTCACCGGGGCAGGGGTACACCTACGAGCAGTACTTC.

The chain couples TRBV30 to TRBJ2-3; TRBD2 might be the D (6 bases). V lost 2 bases and J lost 1, with 13 bases in between. This CDR3 contains 15 residues. CDR1 and CDR2 from the germline V gene are GTSNPN and SVGIG (reference sequence). CDR3 in amino acids: CAWSPGLFGTDTQYF. CDR3 sequence (DNA): TGTGCCTGGAGTCCGGGACTTTTTGGCACAGATACGCAGTATTTT.

The V and J genes are TRBV28 and TRBJ1-4; D is uncertain. Germline loops: CDR1 MDHEN, CDR2 SYDVKM. The CDR3 length is 13 residues. Trimming cost V 7 bases and J 0 bases, with 6 bases left between them. The CDR3 DNA reads as TGTGCCAGCACGGGGTCAACTAATGAAAAACTGTTTTTT. Translated, it gives CASTGSTNEKLFF.

The rearrangement uses TRBV3-1 (or the pseudogene TRBV3-2) and TRBJ2-3, with D perhaps TRBD2 (5 bases). The CDR3 length is 15 residues. CDR1 is LGHDT, CDR2 YNNKEL, per germline (reference sequence). V was cut by 4 bases and J by 0 bases, with 11 bases left in between. The CDR3 sequence is CASSLRGASTDTQYF. The DNA of the CDR3 is TGTGCCAGCAGCCTACGGGGAGCTAGCACAGATACGCAGTATTTT.

The V call is TRBV4-3, the J call TRBJ1-1, with 11 bases fitting TRBD1. V gave up 6 bases and J gave up 1 base; unmatched junction bases: 7. The CDR3 spans 16 residues. CDR1 is LGHNA and CDR2 is YSLEER in the germline V gene. CDR3 sequence reads: CASRGTGGWGNTEAFF. The CDR3 nucleotides are TGCGCCAGCAGAGGGACAGGGGGATGGGGGAACACTGAAGCTTTCTTT.

Written as DNA, the CDR3 is TGCGCCAGCAGCCAAGCTGTAGCTAACTATGGCTACACCTTC. Its translation: CASSQAVANYGYTF. V and J are TRBV4-1 and TRBJ1-2, with D unresolved. Trimming took off 1 base at V and 0 bases at J, with 6 bases between the two ends. This CDR3 is built from 14 residues. Germline assignment: CDR1 MGHRA and CDR2 YSYEKL.

The V gene is TRBV7-2, the J gene TRBJ2-7, with TRBD1 identical over 7 bases. Germline CDR1 SGHTA, CDR2 FQGNSA. The V segment lost 5 bases and the J segment 6 bases; nucleotides outside the gene matches: 7. This CDR3 has 13 amino acids. As DNA, the CDR3 is TGTGCCAGCAGCGTTGGACAGGTCGGCGAGCAGTACTTC. Its translation is CASSVGQVGEQYF.

The chain couples TRBV5-1 to TRBJ1-1, with 10 bases aligning to TRBD1. The V gene end was trimmed by 4 bases and the J gene end by 5 bases; junction bases not matched to a gene: 2. This CDR3 has 13 amino acids. Germline CDR1 reads SGHRS; CDR2 reads YFSETQ. DNA of the CDR3: TGCGCCAGCAGCGGGGACAGGGGAACTGAAGCTTTCTTT. It yields the protein CASSGDRGTEAFF.

The chain recombines TRBV11-2 with TRBJ1-2, with D unclear. Trimming stripped 5 bases from V and 3 bases from J, with 10 bases between. The germline V gene has CDR1 SGHAT and CDR2 FQNNGV. This CDR3 comprises 13 residues. Here the CDR3 reads CASSPGWDYGYTF. CDR3 sequence (DNA): TGTGCCAGCAGCCCCGGGTGGGACTATGGCTACACCTTC. The whole variable domain, remainder taken from reference TRBV11-2 and TRBJ1-2, is EAGVAQSPRYKIIEKRQSVAFWCNPISGHATLYWYQQILGQGPKLLIQFQNNGVVDDSQLPKDRFSAERLKGVDSTLKIQPAKLEDSAVYLCASSPGWDYGYTFGSGTRLTVV.

The chain employs TRBV10-3 and TRBJ2-3; 7 positions agree with TRBD1. This CDR3 comprises 17 residues. After removal of 4 bases from V and 1 base from J, the junction contained 11 bases not matched to a gene. Germline assignment: CDR1 ENHRY and CDR2 SYGVKD. The CDR3 loop is CAISGNDRAYGTDTQYF. The CDR3 DNA sequence: TGTGCCATCAGTGGTAACGACAGGGCGTATGGCACAGATACGCAGTATTTT.

This chain uses TRBV7-6 with TRBJ2-2; 8 positions agree with TRBD1. V lost 2 bases, J lost 5 bases, and 7 bases stayed unmatched. The germline gives CDR1 SGHVS, CDR2 FNYEAQ. This CDR3 has 16 residues. CDR3 DNA sequence: TGTGCCAGCAGCTTAAGTCCACAGGGGGGAACCGGGGAGCTGTTTTTT. Amino acid sequence: CASSLSPQGGTGELFF.

The chain combines TRBV7-3 with TRBJ2-2, with 11 bases that match TRBD1. Trimming at V came to 4 bases and at J to 4 bases, leaving 2 bases not matched to a gene. The V gene's germline CDR1 is SGHTA and CDR2 FQGTGA. The CDR3 runs to 15 residues. DNA of the CDR3: TGTGCCAGCAGCTCGGGACAGGGGGGCACCGGGGAGCTGTTTTTT. It specifies CASSSGQGGTGELFF.

A word on this clone: One end of the junction does not line up with germline, which may come from a read error. This rearrangement joins TRBV7-7 to TRBJ2-5, with TRBD2 matching 10 bases. Germline CDR1 and CDR2: SSHAT and FNYEAQ (reference sequence). The CDR3 loop spans 15 amino acids. CDR3 in amino acids: CASSLGSSGGETQYF. The CDR3 region has the DNA TGTGCTAGCAGCTTAGGATCTAGCGGGGGAGAGACCCAGTACTTC. The complete variable domain, with remaining parts taken from reference TRBV7-7 and TRBJ2-5, reads GAGVSQSPRYKVTKRGQDVTLRCDPISSHATLYWYQQALGQGPEFLTYFNYEAQPDKSGLPSDRFSAERPEGSISTLTIQRTEQRDSAMYRCASSLGSSGGETQYFGPGTRLLVL.

V and J are TRBV7-8 and TRBJ1-5; 7 nucleotides match TRBD1. The V gene end was trimmed by 5 bases and the J gene end by 2 bases; junction bases not matched to a gene: 6. This CDR3 comprises 15 residues. CDR1 SGHVS and CDR2 FQNEAQ come from the germline V gene. Here the CDR3 DNA reads TGTGCCAGCAGCCAAACAGGGGTCGGCAATCAGCCCCAGCATTTT. Protein sequence: CASSQTGVGNQPQHF. The variable domain in full, with the rest retrieved from reference TRBV7-8 and TRBJ1-5, is GAGVSQSPRYKVAKRGQDVALRCDPISGHVSLFWYQQALGQGPEFLTYFQNEAQLDKSGLPSDRFFAERPEGSVSTLKIQRTQQEDSAVYLCASSQTGVGNQPQHFGDGTRLSIL.

The chain has TRBV10-3 and TRBJ2-1, with 7 bases matching TRBD1. V shed 0 bases, J shed 4 bases, and the junction held 6 bases outside the gene matches. The CDR3 is 16 amino acids. Germline V gene sequence: CDR1 ENHRY, CDR2 SYGVKD. The CDR3 DNA reads as TGTGCCATCAGTGAGTCTGTTGGGACAGCATACAATGAGCAGTTCTTC. Encoded protein: CAISESVGTAYNEQFF.

Here the CDR3 reads CASSMGTGYYEQYF. The CDR3 bases are TGTGCCAGTAGTATGGGGACAGGATACTACGAGCAGTACTTC. The chain links TRBV19 to TRBJ2-7; 8 nucleotides align to TRBD1. This CDR3 comprises 14 residues. Germline V gene data show CDR1 as LNHDA and CDR2 as SQIVND (reference sequence). V trimming: 3 bases; J trimming: 3 bases; junction bases outside the gene matches: 4.